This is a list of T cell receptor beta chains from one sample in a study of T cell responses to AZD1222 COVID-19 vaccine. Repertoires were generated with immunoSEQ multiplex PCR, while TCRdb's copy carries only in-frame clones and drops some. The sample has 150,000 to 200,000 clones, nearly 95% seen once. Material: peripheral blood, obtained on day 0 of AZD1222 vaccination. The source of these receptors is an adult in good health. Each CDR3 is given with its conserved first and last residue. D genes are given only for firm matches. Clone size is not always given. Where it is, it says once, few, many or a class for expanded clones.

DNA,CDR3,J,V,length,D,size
TGCGCCAGCAGCTTGAGTTCTAGCGGTAGCTCCTACAATGAGCAGTTCTTC,CASSLSSSGSSYNEQFF,TRBJ2-1,TRBV5-1,17,TRBD2,-
TGTGCCAGCAGTACAGTTAGCACAGATACGCAGTATTTT,CASSTVSTDTQYF,TRBJ2-3,TRBV6-4,13,-,once
TGTGCCAGCTCACCGGTTGGGGGACACTCCTACGAGCAGTACTTC,CASSPVGGHSYEQYF,TRBJ2-7,TRBV18,15,-,-
TGTGCCAGCAGCGTACCAACTAGCGGGGGGGCCCATGAGCAGTTCTTC,CASSVPTSGGAHEQFF,TRBJ2-1,TRBV9,16,TRBD2,medium-sized
TGTGCCAGCACTGTAACCGGGAGAACCACAGATACGCAGTATTTT,CASTVTGRTTDTQYF,TRBJ2-3,TRBV5-5,15,-,few
TGCGCCAGCAGTGAGGGTTTGACTCCCTCCTCCTACACCTTC,CASSEGLTPSSYTF,TRBJ1-2,TRBV10-2,14,-,once
TGTGCCAGCATGCCGGGACAGGGTCCCAATTCACCCCTCCACTTT,CASMPGQGPNSPLHF,TRBJ1-6,TRBV27,15,TRBD1,-
TGTGCCAGCAGCTTAGCGTGGGAGAACACTGAAGCTTTCTTT,CASSLAWENTEAFF,TRBJ1-1,TRBV7-2,14,-,-
TGTGCCAGCAGCTCGACCAGAACTAGCGGGACGTCGGGAGAGACCCAGTACTTC,CASSSTRTSGTSGETQYF,TRBJ2-5,TRBV7-8,18,TRBD2,-
TGTGCCAGCAGCTTGGACAGGGGTGATTACAATGAGCAGTTCTTC,CASSLDRGDYNEQFF,TRBJ2-1,TRBV7-3,15,TRBD1,-
TGCGCCAGCAGCTCCCCGGGAAATTCACCCCTCCACTTT,CASSSPGNSPLHF,TRBJ1-6,TRBV5-1,13,-,-
TGTGCCAGCAGCCAAAGCGCGATAGAGACCCAGTACTTC,CASSQSAIETQYF,TRBJ2-5,TRBV7-3,13,-,-
TGTGCCAGCAGCCCGTACGCGGGGGCCGACACTGAAGCTTTCTTT,CASSPYAGADTEAFF,TRBJ1-1,TRBV14,15,-,-
TGTGCCAGCAGTTTTTTGGACGAGCAGTACTTC,CASSFLDEQYF,TRBJ2-7,TRBV12-3/TRBV12-4,11,-,-
TGTGCCAGCAGCCTGGACAGCAATGAGCAGTTCTTC,CASSLDSNEQFF,TRBJ2-1,TRBV11-2,12,-,-
TGCACCCATGGGACAGGGAAGCCCGAAGCTTTCTTT,CTHGTGKPEAFF,TRBJ1-1,TRBV29-1,12,TRBD1,-
TGTGCCAGCAGTACCAGCAGCCCTTCCTACGAGCAGTACTTC,CASSTSSPSYEQYF,TRBJ2-7,TRBV27,14,-,-
TGCGCCAGCAGCCCAAGGACAGCCACCGGGGAGCTGTTTTTT,CASSPRTATGELFF,TRBJ2-2,TRBV5-1,14,-,-
TGTGCCAGCAGCCTCCCGGGACTAGGTACGGACGAGCAGTACTTC,CASSLPGLGTDEQYF,TRBJ2-7,TRBV3-1/TRBV3-2,15,TRBD2,-
TGCGCCAGCAGCTTGGCAGGGTCTGGGGCCAACGTCCTGACTTTC,CASSLAGSGANVLTF,TRBJ2-6,TRBV5-1,15,-,-
TGTGCTAGTGGCAAGGACAGACTATCCTACAATGAGCAGTTCTTC,CASGKDRLSYNEQFF,TRBJ2-1,TRBV12-5,15,-,-
TGCAGCGTGGGGACGGGTGAAGCTTTCTTT,CSVGTGEAFF,TRBJ1-1,TRBV29-1,10,-,-
TGTGCCAGCAGCACATCAGGGAGAGCGGATGGCTACACCTTC,CASSTSGRADGYTF,TRBJ1-2,TRBV28,14,-,-
TGTGCCAGCACCGGGACGGAAATCTACGAGCAGTACTTC,CASTGTEIYEQYF,TRBJ2-7,TRBV6-5,13,-,-
TGTGCCAGCAGCCGTAACTACGAGCAGTACTTC,CASSRNYEQYF,TRBJ2-7,TRBV11-2,11,-,-
TGTGCCACCCAGGGGTTTAGCCTTGACTATGGCTACACCTTC,CATQGFSLDYGYTF,TRBJ1-2,TRBV9,14,-,-
TGCAGCGCCTGCTCCCGGGGCGACTATGGCTACACCTTC,CSACSRGDYGYTF,TRBJ1-2,TRBV29-1,13,-,-
TGTGCCAGCAGCTTAGGGGGGGCAGGACAGCCCCAGCATTTT,CASSLGGAGQPQHF,TRBJ1-5,TRBV7-9,14,-,-
TGTGCCAGCAGCCCCGAGACTAGCGAATGGGGAAATGAGCAGTTCTTC,CASSPETSEWGNEQFF,TRBJ2-1,TRBV2,16,TRBD2,-
TGCAGCGTAGCCGGGACAGGGTCCTACGAGCAGTACTTC,CSVAGTGSYEQYF,TRBJ2-7,TRBV29-1,13,TRBD1,-
TGTGCCAGCAGCTTGGATGTTACAGGAAAAGCTAACTATGGCTACACCTTC,CASSLDVTGKANYGYTF,TRBJ1-2,TRBV5-4,17,-,-
TGTGCCTGGAGTGTCCTAGCGGGGCCGCTGTTTTTT,CAWSVLAGPLFF,TRBJ2-2,TRBV30,12,TRBD2,-
TGTGCCAGTAGTATAGATAGCCTAGCGGGAGGGATCGCGAACACCGGGGAGCTGTTTTTT,CASSIDSLAGGIANTGELFF,TRBJ2-2,TRBV19,20,TRBD2,-
TGCAGCGTTGAAGGGGCACAGGGGACGAACTATGGCTACACCTTC,CSVEGAQGTNYGYTF,TRBJ1-2,TRBV29-1,15,TRBD1,-
TGTGCCAGCCACACAGGGGGCGGGGGCATCGAGCAGTACTTC,CASHTGGGGIEQYF,TRBJ2-7,TRBV28,14,TRBD1,-
TGTGCCAGCTCCCCCGGGGGGCGAACTGAAGCTTTCTTT,CASSPGGRTEAFF,TRBJ1-1,TRBV3-1/TRBV3-2,13,-,-
TGCGCCAGCAGCTTGGGAGGGGGCGTGTGGTCACCCCTCCACTTT,CASSLGGGVWSPLHF,TRBJ1-6,TRBV5-1,15,TRBD1,-
TGTGCCAGCTCACTACGAAGGGGACAGTCGAACACCGGGGAGCTGTTTTTT,CASSLRRGQSNTGELFF,TRBJ2-2,TRBV18,17,TRBD1,-
TGCAGCGTTGAGACATATCCGGGACTAGGGGAGACCCAGTACTTC,CSVETYPGLGETQYF,TRBJ2-5,TRBV29-1,15,TRBD2,-
TGTGCCAGCAGTTACCAGGGGACCCAAGAGACCCAGTACTTC,CASSYQGTQETQYF,TRBJ2-5,TRBV6-6,14,-,-
TGTGCCAGCCGACAGGGCAATCAGCCCCAGCATTTT,CASRQGNQPQHF,TRBJ1-5,TRBV6-5,12,-,once
TGCGCCAGCAGTGAGACAGGGACGCCCCTCCACTTT,CASSETGTPLHF,TRBJ1-6,TRBV10-1,12,-,-
TGTGCCACCAGCAGAGGGGAGGGAGGCAATCAGCCCCAGCATTTT,CATSRGEGGNQPQHF,TRBJ1-5,TRBV15,15,-,-
TGTGCCAGCAGTTACACAGGGAATTCACCCCTCCACTTT,CASSYTGNSPLHF,TRBJ1-6,TRBV6-5,13,-,-
TGTGCCAGCTCACCACGTGGGGGGACTAGTCTTGCCGAGCAGTACTTC,CASSPRGGTSLAEQYF,TRBJ2-7,TRBV18,16,TRBD2,-
TGTGCCATCAGTGAGTCTTCAGGGACGGAGACCCAGTACTTC,CAISESSGTETQYF,TRBJ2-5,TRBV10-3,14,-,once
TGCAGTGCGGGGGATGGCTACACCTTC,CSAGDGYTF,TRBJ1-2,TRBV20-1,9,-,-
TGCGCCAGCAGCTCCCCCGAGACAGGCCACTATGGCTACACCTTC,CASSSPETGHYGYTF,TRBJ1-2,TRBV5-1,15,-,-
TGTGCCAGCAGCCAAGATGTCCCAAATGAGCAGTTCTTC,CASSQDVPNEQFF,TRBJ2-1,TRBV14,13,-,-
TGCAGCTGTGGGACAGGGGTCACAGATACGCAGTATTTT,CSCGTGVTDTQYF,TRBJ2-3,TRBV29-1,13,TRBD1,-
TGTGCCAGCAGCCCGAACCCAGGGGGAATAGGATCACCCCTCCACTTT,CASSPNPGGIGSPLHF,TRBJ1-6,TRBV11-2,16,TRBD1,-
TGTGCCAGCAGCGTCCCTCGAAATGAGCAGTTCTTC,CASSVPRNEQFF,TRBJ2-1,TRBV9,12,-,-
TGTGCCTTGGGAGGGGGCGGACAGCCCCAGCATTTT,CALGGGGQPQHF,TRBJ1-5,TRBV28,12,TRBD1,-
TGTGCCAGTAGTATCCGGGACTATGGCTACACCTTC,CASSIRDYGYTF,TRBJ1-2,TRBV19,12,-,-
TGTGCCAGCAGCGTAGGTTGGCAGAACACTGAAGCTTTCTTT,CASSVGWQNTEAFF,TRBJ1-1,TRBV9,14,-,-